One sample yielded the 32 T cell receptor beta chains listed below, sequenced in a study of blood T cell repertoires in COVID-19 (dated by TCRdb to 2020 to 2021). To prepare the library, the immunoSEQ multiplex PCR assay was applied. The table comes from immuneACCESS by way of TCRdb, which keeps in-frame sequences with V and J called. Part of the clones is missing from these tables; in studies checked, under half for an unresolved V gene and the rest for unknown reasons. The sample yields about 90,000 clones; about 80% were counted once. The ten largest clones represent over 9% of the sample. Sequences were obtained from peripheral blood. Receptor source: a woman in her 70s with acute or convalescent COVID-19.

The chain joins TRBV11-2 to TRBJ2-1; maybe TRBD2 (5 bases). Trimming took off 3 bases at V and 0 bases at J, with 9 bases between the two ends. CDR3 length equals 15 residues. Germline V gene sequence: CDR1 SGHAT, CDR2 FQNNGV. The CDR3, as DNA: TGTGCCAGCAGCTTTTCGGGGAGCTCCTACAATGAGCAGTTCTTC. It codes for CASSFSGSSYNEQFF.

This clone is termed medium-sized. The V gene is TRBV7-8, the J gene TRBJ2-3; 9 bases are shared with TRBD2. V was clipped by 1 base and J by 6 bases; unmatched bases: 5. Germline loops: CDR1 SGHVS, CDR2 FQNEAQ. CDR3 length: 15 amino acids. CDR3 sequence reads: CASSLVQREADTQYF. The CDR3 nucleotides are TGTGCCAGCAGCTTAGTTCAGCGGGAGGCGGATACGCAGTATTTT.

The chain is built from TRBV4-1 and TRBJ1-6; 8 bases are a match to TRBD1. Germline V CDR1 and CDR2: MGHRA, YSYEKL. Trimming removed 3 bases from V and 10 bases from J; junction bases left unmatched: 8. The CDR3 length is 15 residues. CDR3 nucleotide sequence: TGCGCCAGCAGCCATTTGGACAGGGTTGGATCACCCCTCCACTTT. Encoded protein: CASSHLDRVGSPLHF.

The chain recombines TRBV28 with TRBJ1-1; 8 positions agree with TRBD1. Trimming took 2 bases from V and 1 from J; bases not matched to a gene: 3. Germline V gene sequence: CDR1 MDHEN, CDR2 SYDVKM. The CDR3 runs 15 residues. CDR3 loop: CASSLQGAKNTEAFF. The CDR3 bases are TGTGCCAGCAGTTTACAGGGGGCTAAGAACACTGAAGCTTTCTTT.

This sequence joins TRBV28 and TRBJ2-7, with TRBD2 identical over 8 bases. From germline, CDR1 is MDHEN and CDR2 SYDVKM. This CDR3 is 16 amino acids long. Unmatched junction bases numbered 10, after V lost 4 bases and J lost 2 bases. This chain's CDR3 is CASSSPGGVAPYEQYF. Here the CDR3 DNA reads TGTGCCAGCAGTTCCCCCGGGGGGGTGGCTCCCTACGAGCAGTACTTC. The entire variable domain, with the rest obtained from reference TRBV28 and TRBJ2-7, is as follows: DVKVTQSSRYLVKRTGEKVFLECVQDMDHENMFWYRQDPGLGLRLIYFSYDVKMKEKGDIPEGYSVSREKKERFSLILESASTNQTSMYLCASSSPGGVAPYEQYFGPGTRLTVT.

The chain has TRBV28 and TRBJ1-1, with TRBD1 as a possible D gene (5 bases). The germline V and J ends were trimmed by 7 bases and 11 bases, with 23 bases remaining between them. Germline CDR1 and CDR2: MDHEN and SYDVKM. The CDR3 totals 14 residues. In DNA form, the CDR3 reads TGTGCCAGCACCCCTACCCCCGGGACCCGGGGGGCTTTCTTT. Translation gives CASTPTPGTRGAFF. The full variable domain, its missing parts supplied by reference TRBV28 and TRBJ1-1, is DVKVTQSSRYLVKRTGEKVFLECVQDMDHENMFWYRQDPGLGLRLIYFSYDVKMKEKGDIPEGYSVSREKKERFSLILESASTNQTSMYLCASTPTPGTRGAFFGQGTRLTVV.

CDR3 DNA: TGTGCCAGCTCAAGCCAGGGTTATCCCGGAAACACCATATATTTT. Amino acid sequence: CASSSQGYPGNTIYF. V gene TRBV18 combines with J gene TRBJ1-3, with a possible D match to TRBD1 (5 bases). Germline V lookup: CDR1 KGHSH, CDR2 LQKENI. Between the trimmed V and J ends, which lost 5 bases and 4 bases, there was a span of 15 bases. The CDR3 has 15 amino acids.

The V and J genes are TRBV9 and TRBJ2-5; maybe TRBD2 (6 bases). CDR3 size: 17 residues. The germline gives CDR1 SGDLS, CDR2 YYNGEE. The V end lost 3 bases, the J end lost 2 bases, and 20 bases lay between the germline ends. The CDR3 DNA reads as TGTGCCAGCAGCGGCCGGGGGAGACGGGCCGGACAAGAGACCCAGTACTTC. Translated: CASSGRGRRAGQETQYF.

The chain links TRBV12-3 or TRBV12-4 to TRBJ1-2; D is unclear. V was cut by 7 bases and J by 6 bases, with 12 bases left in between. This CDR3 is 12 amino acids long. The CDR3 sequence: CASKSGVHGYTF. CDR3 DNA: TGTGCCAGCAAATCCGGGGTTCATGGCTACACCTTC.

V gene TRBV18 combines with J gene TRBJ2-1, with no clear D. Germline V gives CDR1 KGHSH, CDR2 LQKENI. CDR3 length equals 12 residues. Trimming took 2 bases from V and 9 from J, leaving 8 bases between them. As DNA, the CDR3 is TGTGCCAGCTCACCAATCCGAGGTGAGCAGTTCTTC. Its translation: CASSPIRGEQFF.

This clone was detected only once. The chain uses TRBV19 and TRBJ2-1; TRBD2 matches at 10 bases. After removal of 0 bases from V and 4 bases from J, the junction contained 0 bases not matched to a gene. Germline-derived CDR1 and CDR2 are LNHDA and SQIVND (reference sequence). The CDR3 sequence is 15 residues long. The CDR3 here is CASSIEAGGYNEQFF. CDR3 coding DNA: TGTGCCAGTAGTATAGAAGCGGGAGGGTACAATGAGCAGTTCTTC.

This clone was recorded a few times. This chain connects TRBV28 to TRBJ1-5; 7 bases line up with TRBD1. This CDR3 comprises 16 residues. Germline lookup yields CDR1 MDHEN and CDR2 SYDVKM. Losses at the gene ends were 6 bases for V and 0 bases for J; bases not matched to a gene: 8. CDR3 sequence reads: CASSRDSVYSNQPQHF. Written as DNA, the CDR3 is TGTGCCAGCAGCCGGGACAGCGTTTATAGCAATCAGCCCCAGCATTTT.

This clone was seen a single time. J is TRBJ2-1 and V is TRBV18; perhaps TRBD2 as D (6 bases). V was pared by 3 bases and J by 7 bases, with 16 bases between. Germline V CDR1 and CDR2: KGHSH, LQKENI. This CDR3 contains 15 residues. The CDR3 protein is CASSPGGSRWNEQFF. The CDR3 bases are TGTGCCAGCTCACCGGGAGGCTCCAGGTGGAATGAGCAGTTCTTC.

This sequence joins TRBV29-1 and TRBJ2-2, with 8 nucleotides matching TRBD2. Germline V CDR1 and CDR2: SQVTM, ANQGSEA. Germline trimming cut 4 bases from V and 0 bases from J; bases unmatched to any gene: 1. The CDR3 contains 14 residues. CDR3 sequence reads: CSVGLATNTGELFF. The DNA of the CDR3 is TGCAGCGTTGGACTAGCGACGAACACCGGGGAGCTGTTTTTT.

The rearrangement joins TRBV6-2 or TRBV6-3 to TRBJ2-3; maybe TRBD2 (6 bases). Germline V lookup: CDR1 MNHEY, CDR2 SVGEGT. Trimming removed 5 bases from V and 7 bases from J, with 13 bases in between. This CDR3 has 13 amino acids. DNA of the CDR3: TGTGCCAGCAGTCCCGAGGACTACTATACGCAGTATTTT. As protein: CASSPEDYYTQYF.

The genes are TRBV6-5 and TRBJ1-1, with D maybe TRBD1 (6 bases). The V gene lost 2 bases and the J gene lost 4 bases, with 11 bases spanning the gap. The CDR3 consists of 14 residues. The V gene's germline CDR1 is MNHEY and CDR2 SVGAGI. Here the CDR3 reads CASSYGGSGTEAFF. CDR3 coding DNA: TGTGCCAGCAGTTACGGGGGCAGCGGCACTGAAGCTTTCTTT.

The chain has TRBV4-3 and TRBJ1-6; 9 bases map to TRBD1. J lost 10 bases, V lost 0 bases, and 7 bases had no gene match. CDR1 and CDR2 from the germline V gene are LGHNA and YSLEER. The CDR3 has 16 amino acids. The CDR3 nucleotides are TGCGCCAGCAGCCAAGACTACCGGGACAGGGTCTCACCCCTCCACTTT. Protein: CASSQDYRDRVSPLHF.

In its sample, this clone was seen once. The genes are TRBV6-2 or TRBV6-3 and TRBJ1-2; a possible D gene is TRBD1 (6 bases). The CDR3 has 13 amino acids. The V gene lost 5 bases and the J gene lost 8 bases, with 15 bases spanning the gap. CDR1 MNHEY and CDR2 SVGEGT come from the germline V gene. CDR3 in amino acids: CASSPTGPGGYTF. For the CDR3, the DNA is TGTGCCAGCAGTCCAACAGGGCCCGGCGGCTACACCTTC.

In its sample, this clone was seen a few times. The chain joins TRBV6-5 to TRBJ2-7, with 8 bases lining up with TRBD1. CDR1 is MNHEY and CDR2 is SVGAGI in the germline V gene. V lost 5 bases to trimming and J lost 7 bases; unmatched junction nucleotides: 10. This CDR3 is built from 14 residues. The CDR3 nucleotides read TGTGCCAGCAGTATGCGGACAGGGCAGAATGAGCAGTACTTC. It encodes CASSMRTGQNEQYF.

V is TRBV28 and J is TRBJ2-3, with D possibly being TRBD2 (5 bases). This CDR3 is built from 14 residues. V was shortened by 5 bases and J by 0 bases, with 9 bases between the two germline ends. Germline lookup yields CDR1 MDHEN and CDR2 SYDVKM. CDR3 sequence (DNA): TGTGCCAGCAGTCGACTACCGAGCACAGATACGCAGTATTTT. This codes for CASSRLPSTDTQYF.

The chain uses TRBV9 and TRBJ2-1; TRBD2 matches at 8 bases. The CDR3 spans 15 residues. Losses at the gene ends were 4 bases for V and 2 bases for J; bases not matched to a gene: 5. Per germline, CDR1 SGDLS and CDR2 YYNGEE. The CDR3 sequence: CASSLLADPYNEQFF. CDR3 in DNA: TGTGCCAGCAGCTTACTAGCGGATCCCTACAATGAGCAGTTCTTC. Filled out from reference TRBV9 and TRBJ2-1, the complete variable domain reads DSGVTQTPKHLITATGQRVTLRCSPRSGDLSVYWYQQSLDQGLQFLIQYYNGEERAKGNILERFSAQQFPDLHSELNLSSLELGDSALYFCASSLLADPYNEQFFGPGTRLTVL.

This clone was observed a few times. The chain couples TRBV2 to TRBJ2-7; the D gene is possibly TRBD1 (5 bases). V lost 5 bases and J 3 bases, leaving 8 bases between the germline ends. The CDR3 extends over 12 amino acids. From germline, CDR1 is SNHLY and CDR2 FYNNEI. As DNA, the CDR3 is TGTGCCAGCAGTATGACAGACTACGAGCAGTACTTC. It specifies CASSMTDYEQYF.

This clone has a handful of counts. This chain joins TRBV3-1 (or the pseudogene TRBV3-2) and TRBJ1-1; possibly TRBD1 for D (6 bases). CDR3 length equals 15 residues. Germline CDR1 and CDR2: LGHDT and YNNKEL (reference sequence). The germline V and J ends were trimmed by 6 bases and 0 bases, with 14 bases remaining between them. The CDR3 DNA sequence: TGTGCCAGCAGTCCCGGGACAACCATGAACACTGAAGCTTTCTTT. It codes for CASSPGTTMNTEAFF.

J is TRBJ1-4 and V is TRBV7-8; D is possibly TRBD1 (5 bases). Germline V gives CDR1 SGHVS, CDR2 FQNEAQ. Trimming removed 5 bases at V and 6 bases at J, with 10 bases between. The CDR3 length is 13 residues. CDR3 DNA: TGTGCCAGCAGCCCCCGGACATATGAAAAACTGTTTTTT. Amino acids: CASSPRTYEKLFF.

The CDR3 is CASSSQGYTQYF. Here the CDR3 DNA reads TGTGCCAGCAGCTCACAGGGATATACGCAGTATTTT. The rearrangement joins TRBV7-9 to TRBJ2-3, with D maybe TRBD1 (6 bases). The CDR3 is 12 residues long. Germline-derived CDR1 and CDR2 are SEHNR and FQNEAQ (reference sequence). The V and J ends lost 4 bases and 7 bases respectively, with 9 bases between them.

V usage is TRBV7-8 and J usage is TRBJ2-2, with 7 bases that match TRBD2. This CDR3 has 15 amino acids. The ends lost 3 bases at V and 7 bases at J; junction bases unmatched: 8. CDR1 and CDR2 from the germline V gene are SGHVS and FQNEAQ. CDR3 in amino acids: CASSFLPRGGGELFF. The CDR3 nucleotides are TGTGCCAGCAGCTTCCTCCCACGCGGGGGCGGGGAGCTGTTTTTT.

V and J are TRBV19 and TRBJ1-5; the D is unclear. The CDR3 has 15 amino acids. Germline assignment: CDR1 LNHDA and CDR2 SQIVND (reference sequence). Trimming removed 3 bases at V and 0 bases at J, with 9 bases between. The CDR3 reads CASSMADYSNQPQHF. For the CDR3, the DNA is TGTGCCAGTAGTATGGCCGACTATAGCAATCAGCCCCAGCATTTT.

In this sample, this clone turned up once. The chain has TRBV28 and TRBJ2-7, with 8 positions matching TRBD1. Germline V gene sequence: CDR1 MDHEN, CDR2 SYDVKM. The length of the CDR3 is 16 residues. Trimming cost V 5 bases and J 2 bases; bases outside gene matches: 11. The DNA for the CDR3 is TGTGCCAGCAGTAGGTGGCAACAGGGGGTAACCTACGAGCAGTACTTC. This codes for CASSRWQQGVTYEQYF.

In nucleotides, the CDR3 is TGCGCCAGCAGCCAAGACCCTATCAACCGGGGGGCTGAAGCTTTCTTT. It translates to CASSQDPINRGAEAFF. The rearrangement joins TRBV4-3 to TRBJ1-1; perhaps TRBD1 as D (5 bases). The V gene lost 0 bases and the J gene lost 6 bases, with 17 bases spanning the gap. This CDR3 spans 16 amino acids. Germline CDR1 and CDR2: LGHNA and YSLEER.

CDR3 in amino acids: CASSLGRGHYGYTF. The CDR3 nucleotides read TGTGCCAGCAGCTTAGGCCGGGGTCACTATGGCTACACCTTC. The V call is TRBV7-9, the J call TRBJ1-2; D is undetermined. The CDR3 consists of 14 residues. V was trimmed by 1 base and J by 3 bases, leaving 9 bases between them. Germline lookup yields CDR1 SEHNR and CDR2 FQNEAQ (reference sequence). Drawing the rest from reference TRBV7-9 and TRBJ1-2, the complete variable domain is DTGVSQNPRHKITKRGQNVTFRCDPISEHNRLYWYRQTLGQGPEFLTYFQNEAQLEKSRLLSDRFSAERPKGSFSTLEIQRTEQGDSAMYLCASSLGRGHYGYTFGSGTRLTVV.

This clone was seen only once. The rearrangement joins TRBV7-2 to TRBJ2-2; D remains ambiguous. The CDR3 covers 13 residues. Trimming shortened V by 4 bases and J by 6 bases, and 9 bases separated the two germline ends. Germline lookup yields CDR1 SGHTA and CDR2 FQGNSA. The CDR3 here is CASSSRRSGELFF. The CDR3 DNA follows: TGTGCCAGCAGCTCAAGGCGGTCCGGGGAGCTGTTTTTT.

The J gene is TRBJ1-6, the V gene TRBV7-6; the D gene is possibly TRBD1 (6 bases). This CDR3 spans 14 amino acids. Germline CDR1 reads SGHVS; CDR2 reads FNYEAQ. The V gene lost 1 base and the J gene lost 13 bases, with 14 bases spanning the gap. CDR3: CASSLGGGPQPLHF. As DNA, the CDR3 is TGTGCCAGCAGCTTAGGCGGGGGCCCCCAGCCCCTCCACTTT.